This T cell receptor (beta chain) was captured by sequencing in a study of T cells in Graves' hyperthyroidism and ophthalmopathy (dated by TCRdb to 2018 to 2020). Notes on the research overall: Peripheral blood samples were taken at the time of initial diagnosis, prior to any treatment. Prospective prediction of ophthalmopathy was tested in an independent validation cohort consisting of fewer than 20 hyperthyroidism patients and more than 15 patients who later progressed to ophthalmopathy. The approximately 95 discovery patients were divided at random into training and test sets in a 7:3 ratio. In several Graves' hyperthyroidism patients, the study also compared T-cell repertoires from thyroid tissue with T-cell repertoires from blood. After blood sampling, hyperthyroidism patients were treated with methimazole at a starting dose of 30 mg daily, and ophthalmopathy patients were treated with high-dose intravenous methylprednisolone. A discovery cohort of around 98 patients, 43 with Graves' ophthalmopathy and 57 with stable Graves' hyperthyroidism, was used to find distinguishing TCR V-J signatures. The paper reports TCR Vbeta CDR3 sequencing of over 130 peripheral blood samples: 40 to 45 ophthalmopathy, fewer than 80 hyperthyroidism and 17 progressor patients.

This clonotype came up a few times. The antigen it recognizes is unknown. Base qualities are not recorded, but no much larger clone differs from it by a single base. Overall study outcomes, separate from this receptor: Most expanded thyroid clonotypes (frequency above 0.001) were also detected in blood, suggesting blood repertoires may reflect thyroid immune responses. In validation, progression to ophthalmopathy was predicted by the model with 70.59% sensitivity and just over 72% specificity, a median of approximately 6.5 months before onset. Sample size was not statistically predetermined, and blinding of investigators to group allocation was not performed. Ophthalmopathy was separated from stable hyperthyroidism by a 13 V-J signature model, with just over 85% sensitivity and roughly 84% specificity obtained in cross-validation and 80%/75% obtained in testing.

Ends trimmed: V by 5 bases, J by 7 bases; bases unmatched to a gene: 4. For CDR1 and CDR2, the germline V gene lists SGHTS and YDEGEE. The CDR3 spans 13 residues, from the cysteine through the phenylalanine. Only the CDR3 DNA is retained, 39 bases long and in frame from the first base. The TCR beta CDR3 regions were amplified from RNA transcripts. For the first round of RT-PCR on the TCR CDR3, the HTBI primer set was used together with the Qiagen OneStep RT-PCR kit. The libraries were constructed in a second round of multiplex PCR and then size-selected and purified. The libraries were sequenced on an Illumina HiSeq2000 using paired-end 100 bp reads. The authors' analysis ran thus. SOAPnuke was used to process the raw data, with reads discarded if the reads contained adapters or uncalled bases, had a mean Phred below 15, or lacked an exact constant-primer or identifier match. COPE v1.2.5 was used to merge high-quality paired reads, and clonotypes were defined as unique nucleotide sequences. MiTCR v1.1 was used to align clonotypes to the IMGT TRBV, TRBD and TRBJ reference segments. Only V-J combinations with frequency above 0.0001, covering roughly 99% of repertoires, were analysed. A TCS score was defined as the ratio between F50 (clonal expansion) and ExV (chaos), using BLOSUM62-based TCRdist between CDR3 peptides within each V-J. Welch's t-statistics and random forest reduced roughly 530 V-J features to about 13, which were used in a naive Bayes classifier (R e1071). Clones were called with MiXCR by TCRdb after fastp trimmed the public reads at Q25, and only in-frame beta chains were retained. Each entry is one CDR3 protein sequence, shown with its most common DNA and genes. The V and J calls were determined by TCRdb, not by the authors. Recorded for this sample are a few hundred thousand distinct CDR3 sequences; approximately 15% of them occurred a single time. The ten largest account for less than 6% of the sample.

Hyperthyroidism patients were newly diagnosed, had a disease duration of under 2 months, and were aged 18 to 65 years. Exclusion was applied to patients with uncontrolled infections, other autoimmune diseases, pregnancy or lactation. Diagnoses were established on the basis of clinical symptoms, serum thyroxine and TRAb, thyroid ultrasound, and orbital computed tomography. Blood from progressor patients was drawn when they were first diagnosed with hyperthyroidism, before any ophthalmopathy symptoms appeared. Ficoll-Paque density gradient centrifugation was used to isolate PBMCs from about 10 ml of fresh peripheral blood. Patients classed as progressors first received a Graves' hyperthyroidism diagnosis and then went on to develop ophthalmopathy during follow-up. Total RNA was extracted with Trizol reagent, and quality was checked on an Agilent 2100 Bioanalyzer.

Sequences were obtained from blood. This chain joins TRBV5-8 to TRBJ2-4; the central 9 bases match TRBD1. The sequence was collected from a woman in her 30s with Graves' hyperthyroidism that later progressed to Graves' ophthalmopathy. The encoded CDR3 is CASRRQGDNIQYF. The sequence in DNA is TGTGCCAGCAGGAGACAGGGGGATAACATTCAGTACTTC.